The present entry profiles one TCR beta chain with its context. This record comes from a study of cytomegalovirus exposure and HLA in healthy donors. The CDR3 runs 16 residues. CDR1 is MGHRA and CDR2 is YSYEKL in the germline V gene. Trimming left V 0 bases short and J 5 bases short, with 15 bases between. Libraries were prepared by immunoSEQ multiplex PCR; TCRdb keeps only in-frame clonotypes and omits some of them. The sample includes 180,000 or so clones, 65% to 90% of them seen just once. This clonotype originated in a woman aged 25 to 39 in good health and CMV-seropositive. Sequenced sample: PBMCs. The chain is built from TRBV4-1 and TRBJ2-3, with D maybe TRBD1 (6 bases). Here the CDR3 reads CASSQDWGLHGDTQYF. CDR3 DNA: TGCGCCAGCAGCCAAGATTGGGGGCTCCATGGAGATACGCAGTATTTT.